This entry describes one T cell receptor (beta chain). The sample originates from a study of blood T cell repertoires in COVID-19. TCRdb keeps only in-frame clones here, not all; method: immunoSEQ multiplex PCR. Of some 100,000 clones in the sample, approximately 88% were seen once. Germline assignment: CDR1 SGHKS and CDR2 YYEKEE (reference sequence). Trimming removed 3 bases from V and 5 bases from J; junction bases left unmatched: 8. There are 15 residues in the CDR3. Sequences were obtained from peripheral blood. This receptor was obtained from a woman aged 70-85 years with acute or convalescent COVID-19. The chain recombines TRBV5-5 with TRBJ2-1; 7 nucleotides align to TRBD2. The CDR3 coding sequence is TGTGCCAGCAGCTCACCCGGGGGGTACGACAATGAGCAGTTCTTC. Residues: CASSSPGGYDNEQFF.